This passage covers 22 T cell receptor beta chains from one sample sequenced in a study of human T cells and chemical hapten exposure. Time point described: patch test 1, 2 weeks after DPC sensitization. Regarding treatment: therapeutic diphenylcyclopropenone sensitization with weekly scalp DPC. TCRdb ran MiXCR on the RACE reads and lists one entry per CDR3 protein. The sample holds 84,000 or so distinct CDR3 sequences, about 11% seen once. The starting material was whole blood, obtained in connection with sensitization to the hapten diphenylcyclopropenone (DPC). All receptors come from a man between 40 and 49 years old with alopecia areata. Some clones in this sample may be carry-over from other donors' samples.

This clonotype showed up many times. The rearrangement links TRBV19 to TRBJ1-5, with D possibly being TRBD1 (6 bases). Per the germline V gene, CDR1 is LNHDA and CDR2 is SQIVND (reference sequence). This CDR3 has 15 amino acids. V was clipped by 7 bases and J by 1 base, with 14 bases between them. CDR3 residues: CASNLKQGSNQPQHF. As DNA, the CDR3 is TGTGCCAGTAACCTAAAGCAGGGGAGCAATCAGCCCCAGCATTTT. Full variable domain (remainder filled in from reference TRBV19 and TRBJ1-5): DGGITQSPKYLFRKEGQNVTLSCEQNLNHDAMYWYRQDPGQGLRLIYYSQIVNDFQKGDIAEGYSVSREKKESFPLTVTSAQKNPTAFYLCASNLKQGSNQPQHFGDGTRLSIL.

There are a few counts of this clonotype. This chain joins TRBV10-3 and TRBJ2-3; 15 bases agree with TRBD2. V shed 4 bases and J 3 bases; nucleotides not matched to a gene: 2. The CDR3 has 16 amino acids. Germline V gene lookup returns CDR1 ENHRY and CDR2 SYGVKD. The CDR3 spells CAISGGLAGGTDTQYF. DNA of the CDR3: TGTGCCATCAGTGGGGGACTAGCGGGAGGAACAGATACGCAGTATTTT.

The rearrangement joins TRBV7-2 to TRBJ2-4, with unresolved D. In germline, CDR1 is SGHTA, CDR2 FQGNSA. CDR3 length equals 15 residues. Between the trimmed V and J ends, which lost 5 bases and 0 bases, there was a span of 11 bases. The CDR3 protein is CASSRAPLAKNIQYF. In DNA form, the CDR3 reads TGTGCCAGCAGCAGGGCACCTTTAGCCAAAAACATTCAGTACTTC. The complete variable domain, with remaining parts taken from reference TRBV7-2 and TRBJ2-4, reads GAGVSQSPSNKVTEKGKDVELRCDPISGHTALYWYRQSLGQGLEFLIYFQGNSAPDKSGLPSDRFSAERTGGSVSTLTIQRTQQEDSAVYLCASSRAPLAKNIQYFGAGTRLSVL.

This clonotype was counted many times. The rearrangement uses TRBV6-1 and TRBJ1-5; TRBD1 matches at 7 bases. The junction had 20 bases not matched to a gene; V was cut back by 10 bases and J by 2 bases. Per the germline V gene, CDR1 is MNHNS and CDR2 is SASEGT. The CDR3 contains 18 residues. This CDR3 is CATRGIQGSRTGNQPQHF. The CDR3 bases are TGTGCCACCAGAGGGATACAGGGGTCTCGTACTGGCAATCAGCCCCAGCATTTT.

This clonotype was found many times. The chain joins TRBV23-1 to TRBJ2-7; maybe TRBD1 (5 bases). TRBV23-1 is an ORF, and what it does is uncertain. The CDR3 contains 12 residues. V lost 6 bases and J 2 bases, leaving 8 bases between the germline ends. The CDR3 DNA sequence: TGCGCCAGCAGCGACAGTACCTACGAGCAGTACTTC. Encoded protein: CASSDSTYEQYF.

This clonotype was seen only a few times. This sequence joins TRBV5-1 and TRBJ1-2, with D perhaps matching TRBD1 (6 bases). The germline V and J ends were trimmed by 4 bases and 0 bases, with 13 bases remaining between them. Germline CDR1 and CDR2: SGHRS and YFSETQ. This CDR3 has 15 amino acids. DNA of the CDR3: TGCGCCAGCAGCATTTATGGGACATCTAACTATGGCTACACCTTC. It translates to CASSIYGTSNYGYTF. The entire variable domain, with the rest obtained from reference TRBV5-1 and TRBJ1-2, is as follows: KAGVTQTPRYLIKTRGQQVTLSCSPISGHRSVSWYQQTPGQGLQFLFEYFSETQRNKGNFPGRFSGRQFSNSRSEMNVSTLELGDSALYLCASSIYGTSNYGYTFGSGTRLTVV.

The chain is built from TRBV27 and TRBJ2-3; 9 bases are a match to TRBD2. V shed 4 bases and J 0 bases; nucleotides not matched to a gene: 8. The CDR3 is made up of 17 amino acids. Germline assignment: CDR1 MNHEY and CDR2 SMNVEV (reference sequence). The CDR3 loop is CASSSNIAGASTDTQYF. DNA of the CDR3: TGTGCCAGCAGTTCGAACATAGCGGGAGCGAGCACAGATACGCAGTATTTT.

The table lists this clonotype with many counts. This rearrangement joins TRBV14 to TRBJ2-4; maybe TRBD1 (5 bases). CDR3 length: 16 residues. V lost 0 bases to trimming and J lost 2 bases, with 11 bases between them. The germline V gene encodes CDR1 SGHDN and CDR2 FVKESK. Written as DNA, the CDR3 is TGTGCCAGCAGCCAAGATCTGGGGCAGACCAAAAACATTCAGTACTTC. Protein product: CASSQDLGQTKNIQYF.

The chain recombines TRBV6-6 with TRBJ2-1; D perhaps matches TRBD2 (5 bases). Trimming pared 5 bases from V and 8 bases from J, leaving 10 bases between. This CDR3 contains 12 residues. CDR1 and CDR2 (germline): MNHNY, SVGAGI (reference sequence). CDR3 sequence: CASSPGLYEQFF. The CDR3 coding sequence is TGTGCCAGCAGTCCAGGACTTTATGAGCAGTTCTTC.

This clonotype was picked up many times. V and J are TRBV20-1 and TRBJ2-7; D not certain. The CDR3 has 14 residues. From germline, CDR1 is DFQATT and CDR2 SNEGSKA (reference sequence). V lost 5 bases and J 0 bases, leaving 14 bases between the germline ends. DNA for the CDR3: TGCAGTGCTTACACCGACCAGAGCTCCTACGAGCAGTACTTC. It yields the protein CSAYTDQSSYEQYF.

The chain couples TRBV6-5 to TRBJ2-5, with TRBD1 matching 10 bases. J was trimmed by 1 base and V by 2 bases; bases with no gene match: 7. The CDR3 is made up of 17 amino acids. Germline V gene lookup returns CDR1 MNHEY and CDR2 SVGAGI. CDR3 sequence (DNA): TGTGCCAGCAGTTACGAACGGGACAGGGGATTCCAAGAGACCCAGTACTTC. It is translated as CASSYERDRGFQETQYF.

This clonotype has at least ten counts. The chain is built from TRBV4-3 and TRBJ2-3; 12 bases match TRBD1. V gave up 4 bases and J gave up 6 bases; unmatched junction bases: 11. The germline V gene has CDR1 LGHNA and CDR2 YSLEER. This CDR3 comprises 17 residues. Here the CDR3 reads CASSLGAGTGGSDTQYF. In DNA, the CDR3 is TGCGCCAGCAGCCTCGGCGCTGGGACAGGGGGCTCGGATACGCAGTATTTT.

This clonotype was picked up a small number of times. The chain links TRBV3-1 to TRBJ1-5, with a tentative D call TRBD1 (6 bases). From germline, CDR1 is LGHDT and CDR2 YNNKEL (reference sequence). The CDR3 contains 12 residues. The V end lost 7 bases, the J end lost 5 bases, and 9 bases lay between the germline ends. The CDR3 DNA reads as TGTGCCAGCACCTCAGGGGATCAGCCCCAGCATTTT. Its protein is CASTSGDQPQHF.

The table lists this clonotype with many counts. This chain uses TRBV20-1 with TRBJ1-1; 8 bases line up with TRBD1. Germline V gene data show CDR1 as DFQATT and CDR2 as SNEGSKA (reference sequence). The CDR3 consists of 15 residues. J was trimmed by 5 bases and V by 0 bases; bases with no gene match: 8. This CDR3 is CSAREGQGARTEAFF. As DNA, the CDR3 is TGCAGTGCTAGAGAGGGCCAGGGGGCGAGGACTGAAGCTTTCTTT.

This clonotype appeared once. The V gene is TRBV24-1, the J gene TRBJ1-1; D uncertain. This CDR3 region has 15 residues. V was shortened by 0 bases and J by 5 bases, with 12 bases between the two germline ends. The germline CDR1 and CDR2 sequences are KGHDR and SFDVKD. CDR3 loop: CATSDLHSGWTEAFF. The CDR3, as DNA: TGTGCCACCAGTGATTTGCATTCGGGGTGGACTGAAGCTTTCTTT.

In this sample, this clonotype turned up a few times. The chain links TRBV5-1 to TRBJ1-2; D is undetermined. The CDR3 extends over 12 amino acids. Germline values: CDR1 SGHRS, CDR2 YFSETQ. The ends were cut back, 3 bases at V and 7 bases at J, with 10 bases in the middle. This CDR3 is CASSSATGGYTF. The CDR3 bases are TGCGCCAGCAGCTCGGCTACTGGTGGCTACACCTTC.

The genes are TRBV12-3 or TRBV12-4 and TRBJ1-1, with D tentatively TRBD1 (5 bases). V shed 10 bases and J shed 4 bases, with 13 bases lying between them. The CDR3 loop spans 12 amino acids. Here the CDR3 reads CATTFGGTEAFF. CDR3 nucleotides: TGTGCCACAACCTTCGGGGGCACTGAAGCTTTCTTT.

The chain has TRBV6-2 or TRBV6-3 and TRBJ1-1; D uncertain. The germline V gene has CDR1 MNHEY and CDR2 SVGEGT. The CDR3 length is 15 residues. Trimming cost V 0 bases and J 4 bases, with 12 bases left between them. The CDR3, as DNA: TGTGCCAGCAGTTACTCGCCGGGAATGGGCACTGAAGCTTTCTTT. It is translated as CASSYSPGMGTEAFF.

This clonotype has only a few counts. The rearrangement joins TRBV20-1 to TRBJ2-1; D ambiguous. V gave up 5 bases and J gave up 4 bases, with 15 bases separating them. The germline V gene encodes CDR1 DFQATT and CDR2 SNEGSKA (reference sequence). The CDR3 consists of 14 residues. The CDR3 bases are TGCAGTGCTTACGATACCCTTTCTTACAATGAGCAGTTCTTC. As protein: CSAYDTLSYNEQFF.

This clonotype was observed once. The rearrangement uses TRBV6-2 or TRBV6-3 and TRBJ2-7; 7 bases map to TRBD1. The J segment lost 4 bases and the V segment lost 2 bases, leaving 2 bases of the junction unmatched. Germline V CDR1 and CDR2: MNHEY, SVGEGT. CDR3 length: 13 amino acids. CDR3 DNA: TGTGCCAGCAGTTACCCGACAGGGTACGAGCAGTACGTC. This codes for CASSYPTGYEQYV.

This clonotype has a handful of counts. CDR3 bases: TGTGCCTGGAGTCAAACACACTCTGGAAACACCATATATTTT. Encoded protein: CAWSQTHSGNTIYF. This chain links TRBV30 with TRBJ1-3; D unclear. The CDR3 has 14 residues. The ends were cut back, 2 bases at V and 0 bases at J, with 8 bases in the middle. Per the germline V gene, CDR1 is GTSNPN and CDR2 is SVGIG (reference sequence).

The chain uses TRBV20-1 and TRBJ2-3; D remains unclear. This CDR3 spans 14 amino acids. The ends were cut back, 6 bases at V and 0 bases at J, with 13 bases in the middle. Germline values: CDR1 DFQATT, CDR2 SNEGSKA (reference sequence). The DNA of the CDR3 is TGCAGTGCCCGTATCGGGCGGAGCACAGATACGCAGTATTTT. This encodes CSARIGRSTDTQYF.